A single sample is the source of the 24 T cell receptor beta chains below, sequenced in a study of cytomegalovirus exposure and HLA in healthy donors. TCRdb's table, derived via immunoSEQ multiplex PCR, lists solely in-frame clones and lacks some. The table shows about 150,000 clones, with about 87% occurring only once. The sequenced sample consisted of PBMCs. All receptors derive from a young man in good health and CMV-seropositive.

V usage is TRBV10-3 and J usage is TRBJ1-2, with 8 nucleotides matching TRBD1. Germline CDR1 is ENHRY and CDR2 is SYGVKD. Unmatched junction bases numbered 6, after V lost 2 bases and J lost 7 bases. This CDR3 spans 14 amino acids. CDR3 region: CAISERTGPGGYTF. The CDR3 DNA reads TGTGCCATCAGTGAGAGGACAGGGCCAGGTGGCTACACCTTC.

The chain uses TRBV27 and TRBJ1-2, with D possibly TRBD1 on 5 matching bases. V lost 3 bases, J lost 5 bases, and 13 bases lay in between. CDR3 length equals 14 residues. CDR1 and CDR2 from the germline V gene are MNHEY and SMNVEV (reference sequence). The CDR3: CASSFGAGTYGYTF. CDR3 nucleotides: TGTGCCAGCAGTTTTGGTGCAGGGACTTATGGCTACACCTTC.

This clone was picked up one time. The V and J genes are TRBV5-1 and TRBJ2-3; D remains ambiguous. This CDR3 contains 13 residues. Deletions cut 3 bases from V and 6 bases from J, with 11 bases between. Germline values: CDR1 SGHRS, CDR2 YFSETQ. The CDR3 DNA reads as TGCGCCAGCAGCTCATCCCCTCGGGATACGCAGTATTTT. Its protein is CASSSSPRDTQYF. Filled out from reference TRBV5-1 and TRBJ2-3, the complete variable domain reads KAGVTQTPRYLIKTRGQQVTLSCSPISGHRSVSWYQQTPGQGLQFLFEYFSETQRNKGNFPGRFSGRQFSNSRSEMNVSTLELGDSALYLCASSSSPRDTQYFGPGTRLTVL.

This clone appeared once. V usage is TRBV5-1 and J usage is TRBJ1-1; D gene unclear. The CDR3 is made up of 13 amino acids. The V end was cut by 0 bases, the J end by 1 base, with 4 bases between. Germline CDR1 reads SGHRS; CDR2 reads YFSETQ. The CDR3 sequence: CASSLDRNTEAFF. The CDR3 DNA reads TGCGCCAGCAGCTTGGACAGGAACACTGAAGCTTTCTTT.

V usage is TRBV20-1 and J usage is TRBJ2-1; perhaps TRBD2 as D (6 bases). Germline CDR1 and CDR2: DFQATT and SNEGSKA (reference sequence). CDR3 size: 11 residues. Between the trimmed V and J ends, which lost 6 bases and 8 bases, there was a span of 11 bases. The CDR3 DNA reads as TGCAGTGCCAAGACTAGACATGAGCAGTTCTTC. This encodes CSAKTRHEQFF.

The gene calls are TRBV6-5 and TRBJ1-1; maybe TRBD1 (6 bases). The ends were cut back, 0 bases at V and 6 bases at J, with 8 bases in the middle. The CDR3 has 13 residues. Germline V gene sequence: CDR1 MNHEY, CDR2 SVGAGI. The CDR3 nucleotides are TGTGCCAGCAGTTACTCGGCAGGGGCTGAAGCTTTCTTT. Amino acid sequence: CASSYSAGAEAFF.

This chain links TRBV4-1 with TRBJ2-1; 12 bases agree with TRBD2. CDR1 and CDR2 from the germline V gene are MGHRA and YSYEKL. The CDR3 extends over 17 amino acids. The V segment lost 0 bases and the J segment 8 bases; nucleotides outside the gene matches: 8. CDR3 coding DNA: TGCGCCAGCAGCCAAGATCCTAGCGGGGGGGCTCGCTATGAGCAGTTCTTC. Residues: CASSQDPSGGARYEQFF.

V and J are TRBV7-9 and TRBJ1-6; a possible D gene is TRBD1 (5 bases). The V end was cut by 5 bases, the J end by 4 bases, with 12 bases between. The CDR3 contains 15 residues. The germline V gene has CDR1 SEHNR and CDR2 FQNEAQ (reference sequence). CDR3 coding DNA: TGTGCCAGCAGCGCCTCGGGGGGTTATAATTCACCCCTCCACTTT. This gives the protein CASSASGGYNSPLHF.

The chain has TRBV27 and TRBJ1-1, with a weak D call TRBD1 (6 bases). Germline V gene data show CDR1 as MNHEY and CDR2 as SMNVEV (reference sequence). V was shortened by 4 bases and J by 2 bases, with 14 bases between the two germline ends. The CDR3 length is 15 residues. CDR3 loop: CASSWRGGSNTEAFF. The DNA of the CDR3 is TGTGCCAGCAGTTGGAGGGGGGGATCAAACACTGAAGCTTTCTTT.

The rearrangement uses TRBV5-5 and TRBJ2-7; TRBD1 might be the D (6 bases). The CDR3 consists of 13 residues. Germline V gene lookup returns CDR1 SGHKS and CDR2 YYEKEE (reference sequence). Trimming removed 4 bases from V and 0 bases from J, with 8 bases in between. The CDR3 protein is CASSRTASYEQYF. The CDR3 nucleotides are TGTGCCAGCAGCCGGACAGCCTCCTACGAGCAGTACTTC.

The chain has TRBV9 and TRBJ2-5; 8 bases align to TRBD1. The CDR3 runs to 16 residues. Trimming took 2 bases from V and 5 from J; bases not matched to a gene: 11. CDR1 and CDR2 from the germline V gene are SGDLS and YYNGEE. The CDR3 region is CASSVHPVPGGETQYF. In DNA, the CDR3 is TGTGCCAGCAGCGTTCACCCAGTTCCAGGGGGCGAGACCCAGTACTTC.

The chain combines TRBV7-8 with TRBJ1-3; no clear D. Germline CDR1 and CDR2: SGHVS and FQNEAQ. The CDR3 is made up of 17 amino acids. Trimming took off 1 base at V and 0 bases at J, with 13 bases between the two ends. The CDR3, as DNA: TGTGCCAGCAGCTTAGGGCGCGGAGAGAGCTCTGGAAACACCATATATTTT. Its protein is CASSLGRGESSGNTIYF. The entire variable domain, with the rest obtained from reference TRBV7-8 and TRBJ1-3, is as follows: GAGVSQSPRYKVAKRGQDVALRCDPISGHVSLFWYQQALGQGPEFLTYFQNEAQLDKSGLPSDRFFAERPEGSVSTLKIQRTQQEDSAVYLCASSLGRGESSGNTIYFGEGSWLTVV.

The chain combines TRBV6-1 with TRBJ1-4, with D possibly TRBD1 on 6 matching bases. The V end lost 7 bases, the J end lost 3 bases, and 12 bases lay between the germline ends. The germline V gene encodes CDR1 MNHNS and CDR2 SASEGT. The CDR3 is made up of 14 amino acids. The CDR3 sequence: CASTEGGANEKLFF. In DNA form, the CDR3 reads TGTGCCAGCACTGAGGGGGGGGCTAATGAAAAACTGTTTTTT.

The chain combines TRBV19 with TRBJ1-2; D unresolved. CDR1 and CDR2 from the germline V gene are LNHDA and SQIVND (reference sequence). CDR3 length: 12 amino acids. Trimming cost V 2 bases and J 7 bases, with 8 bases left between them. The DNA of the CDR3 is TGTGCCAGTAGTATATCTGGAGGTGGCTACACCTTC. Amino acids: CASSISGGGYTF. The full variable domain, with the rest looked up from reference TRBV19 and TRBJ1-2, is DGGITQSPKYLFRKEGQNVTLSCEQNLNHDAMYWYRQDPGQGLRLIYYSQIVNDFQKGDIAEGYSVSREKKESFPLTVTSAQKNPTAFYLCASSISGGGYTFGSGTRLTVV.

J is TRBJ2-1 and V is TRBV4-1, with a tentative D call TRBD1 (5 bases). CDR1 and CDR2 from the germline V gene are MGHRA and YSYEKL. The CDR3 totals 15 residues. V was pared by 2 bases and J by 8 bases, with 16 bases between. The CDR3 DNA follows: TGCGCCAGCAGCCAAAAGGATAGGGGCCCGGATGAGCAGTTCTTC. Its translation is CASSQKDRGPDEQFF.

This clone was counted only a few times. One end of the junction does not line up with germline, which may come from a read error. The J gene is TRBJ2-5, the V gene TRBV7-7, with 7 positions matching TRBD1. CDR1 SSHAT and CDR2 FNYEAQ come from the germline V gene (reference sequence). The CDR3 length is 13 residues. The CDR3 DNA is TGTGCTAGCAGCCAGGACAGGTTGGAGACCCAGTACTTC. Protein sequence: CASSQDRLETQYF. The complete variable domain, with remaining parts taken from reference TRBV7-7 and TRBJ2-5, reads GAGVSQSPRYKVTKRGQDVTLRCDPISSHATLYWYQQALGQGPEFLTYFNYEAQPDKSGLPSDRFSAERPEGSISTLTIQRTEQRDSAMYRCASSQDRLETQYFGPGTRLLVL.

The CDR3 DNA follows: TGCAGCGTTGGCCGACAGCCTAATGAGCAGTTCTTC. It codes for CSVGRQPNEQFF. The J gene is TRBJ2-1, the V gene TRBV29-1; D is possibly TRBD1 (5 bases). There are 12 residues in the CDR3. The V gene lost 4 bases and the J gene lost 7 bases, with 11 bases spanning the gap. Looked up from germline, CDR1 is SQVTM and CDR2 is ANQGSEA.

V gene TRBV5-1 combines with J gene TRBJ1-1, with a possible D match to TRBD1 (5 bases). The CDR3 consists of 14 residues. Germline lookup yields CDR1 SGHRS and CDR2 YFSETQ. V dropped 6 bases and J dropped 2 bases, with 14 bases sitting between them. In DNA form, the CDR3 reads TGCGCCAGCACTGGAGGGACGGTAAACACTGAAGCTTTCTTT. It codes for CASTGGTVNTEAFF.

This chain joins TRBV7-3 and TRBJ1-3; D unclear. V lost 5 bases to trimming and J lost 4 bases, with 9 bases between them. Germline assignment: CDR1 SGHTA and CDR2 FQGTGA. This CDR3 spans 13 amino acids. The CDR3 DNA follows: TGTGCCAGCAGCCCTTCCTCCGGAAACACCATATATTTT. Its translation is CASSPSSGNTIYF.

This clone was seen only a few times. The chain combines TRBV15 with TRBJ2-7; D possibly corresponds to TRBD2 (6 bases). This CDR3 comprises 12 residues. The ends were cut back, 4 bases at V and 11 bases at J, with 15 bases in the middle. The germline V gene has CDR1 LNHNV and CDR2 YYDKDF (reference sequence). The CDR3 protein is CATSTVSGDKYF. The CDR3 DNA is TGTGCCACCAGCACTGTTAGCGGAGATAAGTACTTC.

The rearrangement links TRBV6-5 to TRBJ2-5; possible D gene TRBD2, 6 bases. Trimming shortened V by 6 bases and J by 5 bases, and 13 bases separated the two germline ends. In germline, CDR1 is MNHEY, CDR2 SVGAGI. The CDR3 spans 13 residues. CDR3 coding DNA: TGTGCCAGCAGCCTCGGGGGTCGGGAGACCCAGTACTTC. This codes for CASSLGGRETQYF.

This chain joins TRBV13 and TRBJ2-2; unclear D gene. V was pared by 2 bases and J by 4 bases, with 8 bases between. This CDR3 spans 14 amino acids. Germline CDR1 is PRHDT and CDR2 is FYEKMQ (reference sequence). This chain's CDR3 is CASSLRGLTGELFF. Written as DNA, the CDR3 is TGTGCCAGCAGCTTACGCGGCCTCACCGGGGAGCTGTTTTTT. The whole variable domain, remainder taken from reference TRBV13 and TRBJ2-2, is AAGVIQSPRHLIKEKRETATLKCYPIPRHDTVYWYQQGPGQDPQFLISFYEKMQSDKGSIPDRFSAQQFSDYHSELNMSSLELGDSALYFCASSLRGLTGELFFGEGSRLTVL.

The genes are TRBV19 and TRBJ1-5; TRBD1 matches 12 bases. J lost 7 bases, V lost 7 bases, and 14 bases had no gene match. This CDR3 region has 17 residues. Per the germline V gene, CDR1 is LNHDA and CDR2 is SQIVND (reference sequence). This chain's CDR3 is CASTPDLEGTGGQPQHF. The CDR3 coding sequence is TGTGCCAGTACCCCCGATTTGGAGGGGACAGGGGGCCAGCCCCAGCATTTT.

This chain's CDR3 is CASRAGVDEQYF. The CDR3 DNA follows: TGTGCCAGCCGAGCGGGGGTAGACGAGCAGTACTTC. The chain joins TRBV6-5 to TRBJ2-7, with TRBD2 matching over 8 bases. With 8 bases clipped from V and 5 bases from J, the junction kept 5 bases outside the gene matches. Germline V gene lookup returns CDR1 MNHEY and CDR2 SVGAGI. There are 12 residues in the CDR3.